The 25 T cell receptor beta chains below come from one sample, sequenced in a study of blood T cell repertoires in COVID-19. Only in-frame clones appear in the TCRdb table, and some are missing; sequencing was by immunoSEQ multiplex PCR. Of around 310,000 clones in the sample, 88% were seen once. The material sequenced was PBMCs or T cells enriched from blood (not recorded which). The receptor source for this set is a man aged 30-40 years who had recovered from COVID-19.

The chain employs TRBV6-9 and TRBJ2-1, with 7 bases fitting TRBD2. The CDR3 length is 14 residues. The V and J ends lost 8 bases and 6 bases, in that order; junction bases with no gene match: 10. The V gene's germline CDR1 is MNHGY and CDR2 SVAAGI. CDR3 in DNA: TGTGCCAGCTGTTTAGCTAGCGGACGCAATGAGCAGTTCTTC. Amino acid sequence: CASCLASGRNEQFF.

DNA for the CDR3: TGTGCCAGTAAGGACAGCATGAACACTGAAGCTTTCTTT. It encodes CASKDSMNTEAFF. The chain combines TRBV19 with TRBJ1-1; D is perhaps TRBD1 (6 bases). Per germline, CDR1 LNHDA and CDR2 SQIVND (reference sequence). This CDR3 is 13 amino acids long. Trimming shortened V by 7 bases and J by 0 bases, and 9 bases separated the two germline ends.

V and J are TRBV28 and TRBJ2-7, with 7 positions matching TRBD1. The CDR3 has 15 residues. V was pared by 6 bases and J by 2 bases, with 10 bases of the junction left unmatched. The V gene's germline CDR1 is MDHEN and CDR2 SYDVKM. The CDR3 protein is CASSGYRGPAYEQYF. DNA of the CDR3: TGTGCCAGCAGCGGATACAGGGGCCCCGCCTACGAGCAGTACTTC. Full variable domain (outside the CDR3, taken from reference TRBV28 and TRBJ2-7): DVKVTQSSRYLVKRTGEKVFLECVQDMDHENMFWYRQDPGLGLRLIYFSYDVKMKEKGDIPEGYSVSREKKERFSLILESASTNQTSMYLCASSGYRGPAYEQYFGPGTRLTVT.

The chain recombines TRBV21-1 with TRBJ1-1; the table's D call of TRBD1 was not tested on the DNA. TRBV21-1 is a documented pseudogene. The CDR3 extends over 17 amino acids. This CDR3 is CASSEIGTAIRNTEAFF. The CDR3 DNA is TGTGCCAGCAGCGAGATAGGGACAGCTATACGGAACACTGAAGCTTTCTTT.

This clone was found once. V and J are TRBV7-9 and TRBJ2-1; possibly TRBD2 for D (5 bases). Between the trimmed V and J ends, which lost 6 bases and 7 bases, there was a span of 16 bases. Germline CDR1 is SEHNR and CDR2 is FQNEAQ (reference sequence). This CDR3 has 14 amino acids. The CDR3 sequence is CASSVASGFNEQFF. The DNA for the CDR3 is TGTGCCAGCAGTGTAGCGTCCGGGTTTAATGAGCAGTTCTTC.

The genes are TRBV29-1 and TRBJ2-1; TRBD1 matches at 12 bases. CDR3 length: 14 amino acids. Germline V lookup: CDR1 SQVTM, CDR2 ANQGSEA. V lost 6 bases to trimming and J lost 8 bases; unmatched junction nucleotides: 8. The CDR3 DNA reads as TGCAGCGTCACCGGGACAGGGGGCAGGGATGAGCAGTTCTTC. It encodes CSVTGTGGRDEQFF.

This chain connects TRBV6-4 to TRBJ1-6, with 9 bases identical to TRBD1. V was clipped by 9 bases and J by 5 bases; unmatched bases: 14. Germline V lookup: CDR1 MRHNA, CDR2 SNTAGT. The CDR3 totals 17 residues. CDR3 DNA: TGTGCCAGATCAACCTACAGGGGGCAGGGTAATAATTCACCCCTCCACTTT. Amino acid sequence: CARSTYRGQGNNSPLHF.

This chain connects TRBV12-3 or TRBV12-4 to TRBJ1-6; D is undetermined. The CDR3 is made up of 11 amino acids. V was trimmed by 6 bases and J by 14 bases, leaving 11 bases between them. The CDR3 sequence is CASRIKSALHF. CDR3 nucleotide sequence: TGTGCCAGCAGGATTAAGTCGGCCCTCCACTTT.

The chain uses TRBV6-5 and TRBJ1-4, with TRBD1 matching 8 bases. Germline V CDR1 and CDR2: MNHEY, SVGAGI. The length of the CDR3 is 15 residues. V lost 6 bases, J lost 8 bases, and 11 bases stayed unmatched. In DNA form, the CDR3 reads TGTGCCAGCAGACCGAGGCGGACAGGGATCGAAAAACTGTTTTTT. As protein: CASRPRRTGIEKLFF.

The chain uses TRBV7-3 and TRBJ1-3; 7 nucleotides agree with TRBD1. Trimming at V came to 2 bases and at J to 4 bases, leaving 5 bases not matched to a gene. The CDR3 is 15 residues long. Germline V gives CDR1 SGHTA, CDR2 FQGTGA. CDR3 DNA sequence: TGTGCCAGCAGCTTATCAGGGACAGAAGGAAACACCATATATTTT. The encoded protein is CASSLSGTEGNTIYF. Variable domain in full (rest from reference TRBV7-3 and TRBJ1-3): GAGVSQTPSNKVTEKGKYVELRCDPISGHTALYWYRQSLGQGPEFLIYFQGTGAADDSGLPNDRFFAVRPEGSVSTLKIQRTERGDSAVYLCASSLSGTEGNTIYFGEGSWLTVV.

The chain recombines TRBV19 with TRBJ2-7; TRBD2 aligns across 14 bases. The length of the CDR3 is 16 residues. Germline V gives CDR1 LNHDA, CDR2 SQIVND (reference sequence). The trim removed 10 bases at V and 6 bases at J, leaving 14 bases unmatched. CDR3 DNA: TGTGCCACCACATTGGGGACTGGACTAGCGGGGGGCGAGCAGTACTTC. Translating gives CATTLGTGLAGGEQYF.

The CDR3 coding sequence is TGTGCCAGCAGCTTAAAAGCGGGGGGGAATGACAATGAGCAGTTCTTC. Translated: CASSLKAGGNDNEQFF. V is TRBV11-2 and J is TRBJ2-1, with 10 bases lining up with TRBD2. Germline V gene lookup returns CDR1 SGHAT and CDR2 FQNNGV. The CDR3 spans 16 residues. V trimming: 2 bases; J trimming: 5 bases; junction bases outside the gene matches: 6.

The CDR3 is CASSHRQGANEQFF. The CDR3 DNA sequence: TGTGCCAGCAGCCACCGACAGGGGGCGAATGAGCAGTTCTTC. This chain links TRBV3-1 (or the pseudogene TRBV3-2) with TRBJ2-1; TRBD1 aligns across 10 bases. The CDR3 runs 14 residues. From germline, CDR1 is LGHDT and CDR2 YNNKEL (reference sequence). The V segment lost 3 bases and the J segment 7 bases; nucleotides outside the gene matches: 3.

The rearrangement links TRBV5-1 to TRBJ2-7; tentative D call: TRBD2 (5 bases). Germline CDR1 reads SGHRS; CDR2 reads YFSETQ. The CDR3 length is 15 residues. Trimming cost V 0 bases and J 4 bases, with 14 bases left between them. The CDR3: CASSLGAAGGYEQYF. For the CDR3, the DNA is TGCGCCAGCAGCTTGGGGGCAGCCGGCGGGTACGAGCAGTACTTC.

This chain joins TRBV4-1 and TRBJ2-3; 8 bases map to TRBD1. CDR1 MGHRA and CDR2 YSYEKL come from the germline V gene. V was pared by 1 base and J by 6 bases, with 3 bases of the junction left unmatched. The CDR3 has 14 residues. The CDR3 bases are TGCGCCAGCAGCCAAGGACAGGGGAAGGATACGCAGTATTTT. This sequence encodes CASSQGQGKDTQYF.

The chain links TRBV19 to TRBJ2-3; 8 nucleotides match TRBD2. With 2 bases clipped from V and 0 bases from J, the junction kept 4 bases outside the gene matches. Germline lookup yields CDR1 LNHDA and CDR2 SQIVND (reference sequence). There are 16 residues in the CDR3. This CDR3 is CASSIQAGDSTDTQYF. CDR3 DNA sequence: TGTGCCAGTAGTATACAAGCGGGGGACAGCACAGATACGCAGTATTTT.

The chain has TRBV6-6 and TRBJ1-1; TRBD1 matches 7 bases. The junction had 9 bases not matched to a gene; V was cut back by 6 bases and J by 11 bases. In germline, CDR1 is MNHNY, CDR2 SVGAGI (reference sequence). The CDR3 consists of 12 residues. This CDR3 reads CASSPDRASAFF. The CDR3 DNA is TGTGCCAGCAGCCCAGACAGGGCTTCGGCTTTCTTT.

V and J are TRBV28 and TRBJ1-5, with TRBD1 identical over 9 bases. Trimming at V came to 0 bases and at J to 2 bases, leaving 11 bases not matched to a gene. This CDR3 is built from 19 residues. Per germline, CDR1 MDHEN and CDR2 SYDVKM. DNA for the CDR3: TGTGCCAGCAGTTTATGGGACAGGGGAGGTTCGTTGGGCAATCAGCCCCAGCATTTT. Protein sequence: CASSLWDRGGSLGNQPQHF.

The chain couples TRBV30 to TRBJ1-2; D not resolved. The CDR3 sequence is 13 residues long. Germline values: CDR1 GTSNPN, CDR2 SVGIG (reference sequence). V gave up 0 bases and J gave up 4 bases, with 9 bases separating them. The DNA of the CDR3 is TGTGCCTGGAGTGTAGGGAGTGCCTATGGCTACACCTTC. Residues: CAWSVGSAYGYTF.

This chain links TRBV9 with TRBJ1-5; possible D gene TRBD1, 6 bases. Per germline, CDR1 SGDLS and CDR2 YYNGEE. Trimming took off 3 bases at V and 5 bases at J, with 12 bases between the two ends. The CDR3 covers 14 residues. CDR3 sequence: CASSEGDGYQPQHF. CDR3 nucleotide sequence: TGTGCCAGCAGCGAGGGGGACGGTTATCAGCCCCAGCATTTT.

This sequence joins TRBV4-2 and TRBJ1-1, with 10 positions matching TRBD1. The CDR3 is 15 residues long. From germline, CDR1 is LGHNA and CDR2 YNFKEQ. The trim removed 1 base at V and 6 bases at J, leaving 5 bases unmatched. The CDR3 here is CASSQAGQGSPEAFF. In DNA, the CDR3 is TGTGCCAGCAGCCAAGCGGGACAGGGGTCCCCTGAAGCTTTCTTT.

This chain links TRBV15 with TRBJ1-5, with TRBD1 matching 7 bases. The CDR3 has 15 amino acids. With 3 bases clipped from V and 4 bases from J, the junction kept 6 bases outside the gene matches. Germline CDR1 LNHNV, CDR2 YYDKDF (reference sequence). CDR3 bases: TGTGCCACCAGCAGTTCTGGGACAGCTAATCAGCCCCAGCATTTT. Its translation is CATSSSGTANQPQHF.

The chain is built from TRBV7-8 and TRBJ1-4; D not certain. This CDR3 region has 17 residues. Germline V gene data show CDR1 as SGHVS and CDR2 as FQNEAQ. The V gene lost 3 bases and the J gene lost 6 bases, with 20 bases spanning the gap. The CDR3 spells CASSFRGGGGVDEKLFF. CDR3 in DNA: TGTGCCAGCAGCTTTCGAGGAGGAGGAGGAGTGGATGAAAAACTGTTTTTT.

The rearrangement joins TRBV28 to TRBJ1-4; the D gene is possibly TRBD1 (6 bases). Per germline, CDR1 MDHEN and CDR2 SYDVKM. With 2 bases removed from V and 8 bases from J, the gap between germline ends came to 12 bases. The CDR3 covers 14 residues. The CDR3, as DNA: TGTGCCAGCAGTTTACCCGGGACAAACGAAAAACTGTTTTTT. This encodes CASSLPGTNEKLFF. The entire variable domain, with the rest obtained from reference TRBV28 and TRBJ1-4, is as follows: DVKVTQSSRYLVKRTGEKVFLECVQDMDHENMFWYRQDPGLGLRLIYFSYDVKMKEKGDIPEGYSVSREKKERFSLILESASTNQTSMYLCASSLPGTNEKLFFGSGTQLSVL.

The gene calls are TRBV28 and TRBJ1-5, with 9 bases identical to TRBD1. CDR3 length: 14 amino acids. Germline CDR1 reads MDHEN; CDR2 reads SYDVKM. The junction had 3 bases not matched to a gene; V was cut back by 6 bases and J by 3 bases. The CDR3: CASRGQGNNQPQHF. The CDR3 DNA is TGTGCCAGCAGAGGACAGGGGAACAATCAGCCCCAGCATTTT.